The TCR beta chain described here comes from a study of blood T cell repertoires in COVID-19. Study-wide context: Italy, Spain and the United States were the sources of the convalescent and acute COVID-19 samples. Sources were T cells, B-cell-depleted T cells, or PBMCs; the material itself was cDNA or gDNA.

Original analysis: Quantification of nucleated cells was approximated via reference gene primer amplification. The protocol was immunoSEQ multiplex PCR, while the TCRdb copy is restricted to in-frame clones and leaves out a portion. That table is the source of V, J and clone size, and D and trimming were worked out from the DNA. The sample has around 250,000 clones, approximately 83% seen once. Between the trimmed V and J ends, which lost 1 base and 9 bases, there was a span of 13 bases. The CDR3 consists of 15 residues. The germline V gene encodes CDR1 LNHNV and CDR2 YYDKDF (reference sequence). The source material was peripheral blood. The chain is built from TRBV15 and TRBJ1-6; D is undetermined. The TCR originated in a man younger than 45 who had recovered from COVID-19. CDR3 amino acids: CATSRGANLGSPLHF. CDR3 in DNA: TGTGCCACCAGCAGAGGAGCAAACCTCGGTTCACCCCTCCACTTT.